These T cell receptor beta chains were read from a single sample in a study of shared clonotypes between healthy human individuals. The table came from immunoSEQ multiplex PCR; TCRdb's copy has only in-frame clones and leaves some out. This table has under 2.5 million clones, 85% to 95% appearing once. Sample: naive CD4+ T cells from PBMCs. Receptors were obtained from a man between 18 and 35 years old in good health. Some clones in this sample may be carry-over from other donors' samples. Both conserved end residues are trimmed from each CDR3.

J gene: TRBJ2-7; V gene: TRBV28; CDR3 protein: ASSLGQSYEQY
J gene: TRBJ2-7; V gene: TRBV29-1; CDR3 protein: SVLPGGGPLDEQY
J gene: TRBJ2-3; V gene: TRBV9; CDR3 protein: ASSAPGGFTQY
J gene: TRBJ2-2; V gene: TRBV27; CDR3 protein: ASSLGTGSVAGELF
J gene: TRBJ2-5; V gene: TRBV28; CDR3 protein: ASSARELAGGETQY
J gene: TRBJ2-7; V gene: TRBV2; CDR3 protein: ASSPRPDPSGEQY
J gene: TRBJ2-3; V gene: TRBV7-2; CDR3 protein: ASIPTSGRADTQY
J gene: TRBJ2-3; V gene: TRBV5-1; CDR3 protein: ASSLGVAESTDTQY
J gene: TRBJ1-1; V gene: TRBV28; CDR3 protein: ASSRTGTGSSTEAF
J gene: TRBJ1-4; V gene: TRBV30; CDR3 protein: AWSDPYREKLF
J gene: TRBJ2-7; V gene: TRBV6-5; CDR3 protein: ASSYTGSGGYEQY
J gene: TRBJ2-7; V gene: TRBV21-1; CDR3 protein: ASSNLLGHCSYEQY
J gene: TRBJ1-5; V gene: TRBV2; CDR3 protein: ASVLDGNQPQH
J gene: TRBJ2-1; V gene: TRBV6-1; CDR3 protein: ASSEIVGQPYNEQF
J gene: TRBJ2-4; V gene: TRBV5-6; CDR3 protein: ASSLTRRRPQNIQY
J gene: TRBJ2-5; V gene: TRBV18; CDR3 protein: ASSPTDLAYQETQY
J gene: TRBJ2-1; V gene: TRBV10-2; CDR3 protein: ASSEGTRDPYNEQF
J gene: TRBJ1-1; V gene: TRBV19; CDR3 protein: ASSLQLNTEAF
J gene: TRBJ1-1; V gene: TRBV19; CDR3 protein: ASNAQGRTEAF
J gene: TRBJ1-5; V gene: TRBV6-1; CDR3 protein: ASSEGGTISPQH
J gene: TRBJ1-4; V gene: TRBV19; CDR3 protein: ASSIGQGWVTNEKLF
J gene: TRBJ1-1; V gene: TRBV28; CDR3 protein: ASSFGGAVATEAF
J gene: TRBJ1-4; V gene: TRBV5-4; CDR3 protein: ASSLSGTLREKLF
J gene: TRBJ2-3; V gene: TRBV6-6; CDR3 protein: ASAIAVDTQY
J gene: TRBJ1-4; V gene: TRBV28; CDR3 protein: ASSLHRQGANEKLF
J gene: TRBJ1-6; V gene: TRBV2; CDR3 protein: ALEITARSPLH
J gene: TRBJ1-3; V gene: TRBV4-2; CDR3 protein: ASSQAFVQGAASGNTIY
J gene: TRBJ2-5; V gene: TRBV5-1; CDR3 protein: ASSTTGSGETQY
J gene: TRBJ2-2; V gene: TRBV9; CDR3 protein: ASSSWNTGELF
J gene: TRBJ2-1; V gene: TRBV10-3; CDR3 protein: AINAGLSYNEQF
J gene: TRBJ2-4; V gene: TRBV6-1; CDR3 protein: ASSERDRGQNIQY
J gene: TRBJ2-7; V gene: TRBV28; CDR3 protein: ASSSRTYEQY
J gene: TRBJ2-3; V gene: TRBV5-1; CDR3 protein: ASSRGDRIATDTQY
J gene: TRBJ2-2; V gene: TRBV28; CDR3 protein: ASSPGRLAGGQNTGELF
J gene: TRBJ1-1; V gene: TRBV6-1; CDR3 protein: ASSVGSSGF
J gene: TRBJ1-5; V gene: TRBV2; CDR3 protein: ASSDSQTAHQPQH
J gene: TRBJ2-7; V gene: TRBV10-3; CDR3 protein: AISAGQGATYEQY
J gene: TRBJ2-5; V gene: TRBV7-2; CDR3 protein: ASSLGMGPQY
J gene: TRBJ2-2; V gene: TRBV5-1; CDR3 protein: ASSLGTDTGELF
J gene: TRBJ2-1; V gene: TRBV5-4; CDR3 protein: ASSFGGGSSYNEQF
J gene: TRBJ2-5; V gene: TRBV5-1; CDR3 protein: ASSPTTAVETQY